This T cell receptor beta chain was observed in a study of cytomegalovirus exposure and HLA in healthy donors. Study observations and caveats: For most subjects, TCR beta sequences were reported to predict HLA-A and HLA-B alleles with accuracy. Common viral pathogens were later found to be apparently linked to several of the most significant clusters. A later look showed TCR association rates differing by HLA locus, highest for DRB1 and lowest for HLA-C.

Remarks on this clone: What it binds is unknown.

Germline-derived CDR1 and CDR2 are LNHDA and SQIVND (reference sequence). The CDR3 length is 14 residues. V was shortened by 7 bases and J by 0 bases, with 12 bases between the two germline ends. Researchers ran the PCR with 60 Vbeta and 13 Jbeta primers. The repertoire was sequenced with immunoSEQ multiplex PCR; TCRdb's copy has only in-frame clones and lacks some. Of 75,000 to 100,000 clones listed, around 73% are singletons. This clonotype originated in a female donor in good health and CMV-seronegative. The chain recombines TRBV19 with TRBJ1-1; D remains unclear. Sequences were obtained from PBMCs. The DNA for the CDR3 is TGTGCCAGTATGGGCGATCGGCTGAACACTGAAGCTTTCTTT. This codes for CASMGDRLNTEAFF.